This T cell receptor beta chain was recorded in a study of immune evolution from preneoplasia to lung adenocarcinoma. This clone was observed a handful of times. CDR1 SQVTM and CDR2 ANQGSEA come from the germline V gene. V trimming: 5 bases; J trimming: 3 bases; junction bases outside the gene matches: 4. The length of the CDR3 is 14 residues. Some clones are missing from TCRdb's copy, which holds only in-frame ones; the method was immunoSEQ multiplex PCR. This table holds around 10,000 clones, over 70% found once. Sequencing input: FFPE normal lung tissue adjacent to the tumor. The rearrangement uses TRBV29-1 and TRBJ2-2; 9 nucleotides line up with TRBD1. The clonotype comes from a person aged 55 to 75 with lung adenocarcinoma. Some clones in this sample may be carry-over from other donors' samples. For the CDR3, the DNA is TGCAGCGTTAGTAGGACAGGGGACACCGGGGAGCTGTTTTTT. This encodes CSVSRTGDTGELFF.